The T cell receptor (beta chain) under discussion was sequenced for a study of neurological immune-mediated disorders. This clonotype was observed a few times. Trimming removed 2 bases from V and 3 bases from J; junction bases left unmatched: 7. Per germline, CDR1 DFQATT and CDR2 SNEGSKA (reference sequence). The CDR3 is 16 residues long. cDNA was made by 5'RACE with 10-nucleotide random UMIs. In each sequencing run, over 180 million TCR-beta sequences were generated from 15-18 subjects. From the 5' RACE reads, TCRdb called clonotypes with MiXCR, one entry per CDR3 protein. Seen here are under 80,000 distinct CDR3 sequences, 3% to 5% observed once, and the top ten hold 1% to 1.5%.

Sequencing used PBMCs. The rearrangement links TRBV20-1 to TRBJ2-1, with 10 bases lining up with TRBD1. This receptor was obtained from a man in his thirties or forties with multiple sclerosis. The CDR3 sequence: CSARRQGARVYNEQFF. CDR3 DNA: TGCAGTGCTAGAAGACAGGGGGCGCGGGTCTACAATGAGCAGTTCTTC.